This is a list of T cell receptor beta chains from one sample in a study of cytomegalovirus exposure and HLA in healthy donors. Sequenced by immunoSEQ multiplex PCR; TCRdb stores in-frame clones only, minus some. The table records 100,000 to 150,000 clones, roughly 87% of them present only once. The sequenced material came from PBMCs. These receptors were taken from a woman younger than 30 in good health and CMV-seronegative. Both conserved end residues are part of each CDR3. A D gene is named only where the DNA matches it firmly. Only some rows state a clone size, as once, few, many or a class for expanded clones.

CDR3 protein: CASSPPGQGTDTQYF
CDR3 DNA: TGTGCCAGCAGCCCTCCGGGACAGGGCACAGATACGCAGTATTTT
V gene: TRBV5-4
D gene: TRBD1
clone size: NA
J gene: TRBJ2-3

CDR3 protein: CASSIGQYNQPQHF
CDR3 DNA: TGTGCCAGTAGTATAGGACAGTACAATCAGCCCCAGCATTTT
V gene: TRBV19
D gene: NA
clone size: NA
J gene: TRBJ1-5

CDR3 protein: CASRNPGQSEAFF
CDR3 DNA: TGTGCCAGCAGAAACCCGGGACAGAGTGAAGCTTTCTTT
V gene: TRBV6-1
D gene: TRBD1
clone size: NA
J gene: TRBJ1-1

CDR3 protein: CASSLTGGGEKLFF
CDR3 DNA: TGTGCCAGCTCTCTCACAGGGGGCGGTGAAAAACTGTTTTTT
V gene: TRBV18
D gene: TRBD1
clone size: NA
J gene: TRBJ1-4

CDR3 protein: CASSPSTEGYGYTF
CDR3 DNA: TGTGCCAGCAGCCCCTCGACAGAAGGGTATGGCTACACCTTC
V gene: TRBV5-4
D gene: NA
clone size: few
J gene: TRBJ1-2

CDR3 protein: CASSADTVVSGQETQYF
CDR3 DNA: TGTGCCAGCAGCGCAGATACGGTGGTGTCAGGGCAAGAGACCCAGTACTTC
V gene: TRBV9
D gene: NA
clone size: NA
J gene: TRBJ2-5

CDR3 protein: CAWSVGVEKLFF
CDR3 DNA: TGTGCCTGGAGTGTAGGGGTGGAAAAACTGTTTTTT
V gene: TRBV30
D gene: NA
clone size: NA
J gene: TRBJ1-4

CDR3 protein: CASSNGWLAPQHF
CDR3 DNA: TGTGCCAGCAGCAATGGCTGGCTGGCGCCCCAGCATTTT
V gene: TRBV7-6
D gene: NA
clone size: few
J gene: TRBJ1-5

CDR3 protein: CASSPLGGTVFQPQHF
CDR3 DNA: TGTGCCAGCAGTCCCTTAGGGGGGACAGTTTTTCAGCCCCAGCATTTT
V gene: TRBV27
D gene: TRBD1
clone size: NA
J gene: TRBJ1-5

CDR3 protein: CASGFNPGGVSEAFF
CDR3 DNA: TGTGCTAGTGGGTTTAATCCCGGGGGGGTATCTGAAGCTTTCTTT
V gene: TRBV12-5
D gene: NA
clone size: NA
J gene: TRBJ1-1

CDR3 protein: CASSLEVPGDGANVLTF
CDR3 DNA: TGTGCCAGCAGCTTAGAGGTCCCCGGGGATGGGGCCAACGTCCTGACTTTC
V gene: TRBV7-6
D gene: NA
clone size: NA
J gene: TRBJ2-6

CDR3 protein: CASSYQAGKNTEAFF
CDR3 DNA: TGTGCCAGCAGTTACCAAGCAGGGAAGAACACTGAAGCTTTCTTT
V gene: TRBV6-6
D gene: NA
clone size: once
J gene: TRBJ1-1

CDR3 protein: CASLSGIRETQYF
CDR3 DNA: TGTGCCAGCCTAAGCGGGATACGAGAGACCCAGTACTTC
V gene: TRBV18
D gene: TRBD2
clone size: once
J gene: TRBJ2-5

CDR3 protein: CASSQGWGHLDEQYF
CDR3 DNA: TGCGCCAGCAGCCAAGGGTGGGGACATCTGGACGAGCAGTACTTC
V gene: TRBV4-3
D gene: NA
clone size: NA
J gene: TRBJ2-7

CDR3 protein: CASSQEMGLGQDTQYF
CDR3 DNA: TGTGCCAGCAGCCAAGAGATGGGACTAGGCCAAGATACGCAGTATTTT
V gene: TRBV14
D gene: TRBD2
clone size: NA
J gene: TRBJ2-3

CDR3 protein: CASSPLTATNTGELFF
CDR3 DNA: TGTGCCAGCTCACCTCTGACAGCGACTAACACCGGGGAGCTGTTTTTT
V gene: TRBV18
D gene: NA
clone size: few
J gene: TRBJ2-2

CDR3 protein: CASNPRATSYNEQFF
CDR3 DNA: TGTGCCAGCAACCCGCGGGCAACCTCCTACAATGAGCAGTTCTTC
V gene: TRBV6-5
D gene: NA
clone size: once
J gene: TRBJ2-1

CDR3 protein: CASSLAGGPEAFF
CDR3 DNA: TGTGCCAGCAGTTTGGCGGGGGGCCCTGAAGCTTTCTTT
V gene: TRBV27
D gene: NA
clone size: NA
J gene: TRBJ1-1

CDR3 protein: CASSPAAERDTGELFF
CDR3 DNA: TGCGCCAGCAGCCCCGCCGCCGAGAGGGACACCGGGGAGCTGTTTTTT
V gene: TRBV5-1
D gene: NA
clone size: NA
J gene: TRBJ2-2

CDR3 protein: CASSFQQGVGHTGELFF
CDR3 DNA: TGTGCCAGCAGTTTCCAACAGGGGGTGGGCCACACCGGGGAGCTGTTTTTT
V gene: TRBV27
D gene: TRBD1
clone size: NA
J gene: TRBJ2-2

CDR3 protein: CASSQGLAPETQYF
CDR3 DNA: TGTGCCAGCTCACAGGGACTAGCACCGGAGACCCAGTACTTC
V gene: TRBV18
D gene: TRBD2
clone size: NA
J gene: TRBJ2-5

CDR3 protein: CASSEGTSFNEQFF
CDR3 DNA: TGTGCCAGCAGTGAGGGGACTAGCTTCAATGAGCAGTTCTTC
V gene: TRBV25-1
D gene: TRBD2
clone size: NA
J gene: TRBJ2-1

CDR3 protein: CATSSGADSYNEQFF
CDR3 DNA: TGTGCCACCAGCAGCGGGGCGGACAGCTACAATGAGCAGTTCTTC
V gene: TRBV15
D gene: NA
clone size: NA
J gene: TRBJ2-1

CDR3 protein: CASSYSLGLQETQYF
CDR3 DNA: TGTGCCAGCAGTTACTCGTTGGGCCTTCAAGAGACCCAGTACTTC
V gene: TRBV6-5
D gene: NA
clone size: NA
J gene: TRBJ2-5

CDR3 protein: CASSLNEGGTQYF
CDR3 DNA: TGTGCCAGCAGCCTAAACGAAGGAGGGACCCAGTACTTC
V gene: TRBV11-3
D gene: NA
clone size: NA
J gene: TRBJ2-5

CDR3 protein: CASSLGTSKNIQYF
CDR3 DNA: TGTGCCAGCAGTTTGGGGACATCCAAAAACATTCAGTACTTC
V gene: TRBV27
D gene: NA
clone size: NA
J gene: TRBJ2-4

CDR3 protein: CASSLASRGLNTEAFF
CDR3 DNA: TGTGCCAGCAGCTTAGCGTCTAGGGGGCTGAACACTGAAGCTTTCTTT
V gene: TRBV11-2
D gene: TRBD1
clone size: NA
J gene: TRBJ1-1

CDR3 protein: CASSFREYQPQHF
CDR3 DNA: TGTGCCAGCAGCTTTCGGGAATATCAGCCCCAGCATTTT
V gene: TRBV7-9
D gene: NA
clone size: few
J gene: TRBJ1-5

CDR3 protein: CASSLIAGGGGGDTQYF
CDR3 DNA: TGTGCCAGCAGCTTAATAGCGGGAGGAGGAGGTGGAGATACGCAGTATTTT
V gene: TRBV7-2
D gene: TRBD2
clone size: NA
J gene: TRBJ2-3

CDR3 protein: CAWSDGRTSGGFSYNEQFF
CDR3 DNA: TGTGCCTGGAGTGACGGGAGGACTAGCGGGGGATTCTCCTACAATGAGCAGTTCTTC
V gene: TRBV30
D gene: TRBD2
clone size: NA
J gene: TRBJ2-1

CDR3 protein: CASSSSGEHTGELFF
CDR3 DNA: TGCGCCAGCAGCTCTAGCGGGGAACACACCGGGGAGCTGTTTTTT
V gene: TRBV5-1
D gene: TRBD2
clone size: NA
J gene: TRBJ2-2

CDR3 protein: CASSLTGLYEQYF
CDR3 DNA: TGTGCCAGCAGCTTGACAGGACTCTACGAGCAGTACTTC
V gene: TRBV28
D gene: NA
clone size: NA
J gene: TRBJ2-7

CDR3 protein: CASSLAFSYEQYF
CDR3 DNA: TGTGCCAGCAGCTTAGCATTCAGCTACGAGCAGTACTTC
V gene: TRBV7-9
D gene: NA
clone size: NA
J gene: TRBJ2-7

CDR3 protein: CASSQERTNIQYF
CDR3 DNA: TGTGCCAGCAGCCAAGAGAGGACTAACATTCAGTACTTC
V gene: TRBV4-2
D gene: NA
clone size: NA
J gene: TRBJ2-4

CDR3 protein: CASSSPGHSPGETQYF
CDR3 DNA: TGTGCCAGCAGTTCACCGGGACACTCCCCGGGGGAGACCCAGTACTTC
V gene: TRBV28
D gene: NA
clone size: NA
J gene: TRBJ2-5

CDR3 protein: CASIKEGTSEAFF
CDR3 DNA: TGTGCCAGCATTAAAGAGGGAACGAGTGAAGCTTTCTTT
V gene: TRBV5-8
D gene: NA
clone size: NA
J gene: TRBJ1-1

CDR3 protein: CASSKILAEVNEQFF
CDR3 DNA: TGTGCCAGCAGCAAAATACTAGCGGAGGTGAATGAGCAGTTCTTC
V gene: TRBV5-4
D gene: TRBD2
clone size: NA
J gene: TRBJ2-1

CDR3 protein: CASSFRQGMGYNYGYTF
CDR3 DNA: TGTGCCAGCAGTTTTAGACAGGGGATGGGATATAACTATGGCTACACCTTC
V gene: TRBV28
D gene: TRBD1
clone size: NA
J gene: TRBJ1-2

CDR3 protein: CASRPDWQQRDQPQHF
CDR3 DNA: TGTGCCAGCAGACCCGATTGGCAGCAACGGGATCAGCCCCAGCATTTT
V gene: TRBV6-6
D gene: NA
clone size: NA
J gene: TRBJ1-5

CDR3 protein: CASRDSTGEAFEQYF
CDR3 DNA: TGTGCCAGCAGAGATTCGACAGGGGAGGCGTTCGAGCAGTACTTC
V gene: TRBV25-1
D gene: TRBD1
clone size: NA
J gene: TRBJ2-7

CDR3 protein: CAWSSGTGGGETQYF
CDR3 DNA: TGTGCCTGGAGTTCCGGGACAGGGGGCGGAGAGACCCAGTACTTC
V gene: TRBV30
D gene: TRBD1
clone size: NA
J gene: TRBJ2-5

CDR3 protein: CASTGTYGLGGDNQPQHF
CDR3 DNA: TGTGCCAGCACGGGGACCTATGGTTTAGGGGGGGACAATCAGCCCCAGCATTTT
V gene: TRBV2
D gene: NA
clone size: NA
J gene: TRBJ1-5

CDR3 protein: CASSQDRVGEQFF
CDR3 DNA: TGTGCCAGCAGCCAAGACAGGGTAGGTGAGCAGTTCTTC
V gene: TRBV4-2
D gene: NA
clone size: NA
J gene: TRBJ2-1

CDR3 protein: CASSLDGVPRGDEQFF
CDR3 DNA: TGTGCCAGCAGCCTTGACGGGGTGCCGCGGGGTGATGAGCAGTTCTTC
V gene: TRBV6-6
D gene: NA
clone size: NA
J gene: TRBJ2-1

CDR3 protein: CASTGTGQNTEAFF
CDR3 DNA: TGTGCCAGCACCGGGACAGGGCAGAACACTGAAGCTTTCTTT
V gene: TRBV6-6
D gene: TRBD1
clone size: NA
J gene: TRBJ1-1